The 13 T cell receptor beta chains reported below all come from one sample, sequenced in a study of shared clonotypes between healthy human individuals. Clones were sequenced by immunoSEQ multiplex PCR, and TCRdb holds only the in-frame ones, with some missing. The table has 2 million to 2.5 million clones, 85% to 95% seen once. Material: naive CD4+ T cells from PBMCs. The subset denotes: CD45RA+ positively selected. All receptors come from a man aged 18 to 30 in good health. Some clones in this sample may be carry-over from other donors' samples.

The chain uses TRBV15 and TRBJ2-5; D remains ambiguous. V lost 3 bases and J 2 bases, leaving 13 bases between the germline ends. CDR1 and CDR2 from the germline V gene are LNHNV and YYDKDF (reference sequence). This CDR3 region has 15 residues. CDR3 sequence (DNA): TGTGCCACCAGCAGGGCCCCAAGTCTACAAGAGACCCAGTACTTC. Translated, it gives CATSRAPSLQETQYF.

DNA of the CDR3: TGTGCCAGTAGTCCAACAGGGGGCGTGGGGCAGCCCCAGCATTTT. It encodes CASSPTGGVGQPQHF. This rearrangement joins TRBV19 to TRBJ1-5; TRBD1 aligns across 9 bases. Trimming took 5 bases from V and 7 from J; bases not matched to a gene: 9. Germline lookup yields CDR1 LNHDA and CDR2 SQIVND (reference sequence). The CDR3 covers 15 residues.

The rearrangement uses TRBV7-2 and TRBJ2-7; 11 bases line up with TRBD2. The CDR3 is 17 amino acids. With V trimmed by 6 bases and J by 5 bases, 15 bases remained unmatched. Germline V gives CDR1 SGHTA, CDR2 FQGNSA. DNA of the CDR3: TGTGCCAGCAGGGCAGTTTATACTAGCGGGAGAGGAGACGAGCAGTACTTC. Protein sequence: CASRAVYTSGRGDEQYF.

The table lists this clone with a count of one. The J gene is TRBJ2-6, the V gene TRBV5-5; possibly TRBD2 for D (5 bases). V lost 4 bases and J lost 0, with 8 bases in between. This CDR3 is built from 15 residues. Germline CDR1 and CDR2: SGHKS and YYEKEE (reference sequence). This CDR3 reads CASSPLDSGANVLTF. The CDR3 bases are TGTGCCAGCAGCCCACTAGACTCTGGGGCCAACGTCCTGACTTTC.

This clone was recorded once. The chain carries TRBV5-1 and TRBJ1-2, with D maybe TRBD1 (5 bases). Germline CDR1 reads SGHRS; CDR2 reads YFSETQ. This CDR3 comprises 15 residues. The V end lost 0 bases, the J end lost 4 bases, and 13 bases lay between the germline ends. DNA of the CDR3: TGCGCCAGCAGCTTGGGGCACGGGGGATCCTATGGCTACACCTTC. It is translated as CASSLGHGGSYGYTF.

The chain couples TRBV6-5 to TRBJ1-1; TRBD1 matches 7 bases. The CDR3 length is 16 residues. Germline CDR1 MNHEY, CDR2 SVGAGI. Trimming cost V 0 bases and J 1 base; bases outside gene matches: 5. The CDR3 nucleotides read TGTGCCAGCAGTTACTCTTGGGCAGGGGGGAACACTGAAGCTTTCTTT. Its translation: CASSYSWAGGNTEAFF.

The V and J genes are TRBV7-9 and TRBJ2-3; 8 nucleotides match TRBD2. Germline lookup yields CDR1 SEHNR and CDR2 FQNEAQ (reference sequence). V was pared by 1 base and J by 6 bases, with 6 bases of the junction left unmatched. CDR3 length equals 15 residues. This CDR3 reads CASSLVSGRSDTQYF. The CDR3 DNA follows: TGTGCCAGCAGCTTAGTAAGCGGGAGATCGGATACGCAGTATTTT.

This chain links TRBV5-1 with TRBJ1-1; D remains ambiguous. V lost 0 bases, J lost 0 bases, and 9 bases lay in between. This CDR3 comprises 15 residues. Germline CDR1 and CDR2: SGHRS and YFSETQ. The CDR3 loop is CASSLVGLMNTEAFF. The CDR3 DNA follows: TGCGCCAGCAGCTTGGTAGGACTAATGAACACTGAAGCTTTCTTT.

This clone was seen more than once but under ten times. The rearrangement links TRBV28 to TRBJ1-1, with D uncertain. Trimming removed 5 bases at V and 1 base at J, with 14 bases between. This CDR3 is built from 15 residues. The germline V gene encodes CDR1 MDHEN and CDR2 SYDVKM. CDR3 amino acids: CASSLLREENTEAFF. For the CDR3, the DNA is TGTGCCAGCAGTCTACTAAGAGAGGAGAACACTGAAGCTTTCTTT.

This sequence joins TRBV2 and TRBJ1-1; 8 nucleotides match TRBD1. Germline assignment: CDR1 SNHLY and CDR2 FYNNEI. CDR3 length: 18 amino acids. J lost 3 bases, V lost 6 bases, and 18 bases had no gene match. The CDR3 coding sequence is TGTGCCAGCAGGTATACGCCTAGACAGGGGCGGCCTCACACTGAAGCTTTCTTT. Protein: CASRYTPRQGRPHTEAFF.

The V gene is TRBV11-2, the J gene TRBJ2-2, with 8 bases that match TRBD2. With 6 bases clipped from V and 3 bases from J, the junction kept 6 bases outside the gene matches. The CDR3 extends over 15 amino acids. Germline V gives CDR1 SGHAT, CDR2 FQNNGV. The CDR3 bases are TGTGCCAGCAGACGGCCGGGGGGGGACACCGGGGAGCTGTTTTTT. Residues: CASRRPGGDTGELFF.

This chain links TRBV4-1 with TRBJ1-2, with D unclear. This CDR3 has 13 residues. Per germline, CDR1 MGHRA and CDR2 YSYEKL. With 0 bases removed from V and 5 bases from J, the gap between germline ends came to 7 bases. CDR3 amino acids: CASSQEIKYGYTF. CDR3 DNA sequence: TGCGCCAGCAGCCAAGAAATCAAGTATGGCTACACCTTC.

The chain has TRBV5-1 and TRBJ2-3; D assignment may be TRBD1 or TRBD2 (5 bases each). The CDR3 is 17 residues long. Trimming pared 1 base from V and 2 bases from J, leaving 17 bases between. Germline V lookup: CDR1 SGHRS, CDR2 YFSETQ. The CDR3 DNA is TGCGCCAGCAGCTTGTCCGAGTCGGGACGCCTCACAGATACGCAGTATTTT. It specifies CASSLSESGRLTDTQYF.